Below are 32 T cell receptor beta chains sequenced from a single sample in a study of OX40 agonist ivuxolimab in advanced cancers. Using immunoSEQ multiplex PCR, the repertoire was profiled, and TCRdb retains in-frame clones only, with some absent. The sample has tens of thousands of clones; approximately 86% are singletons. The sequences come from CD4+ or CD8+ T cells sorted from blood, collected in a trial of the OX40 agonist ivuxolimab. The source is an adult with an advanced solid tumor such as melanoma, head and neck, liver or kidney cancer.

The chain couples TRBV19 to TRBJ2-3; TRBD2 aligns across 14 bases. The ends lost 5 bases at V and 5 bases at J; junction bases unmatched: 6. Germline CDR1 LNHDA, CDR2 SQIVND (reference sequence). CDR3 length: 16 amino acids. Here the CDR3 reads CASSSRTSGRIDTQYF. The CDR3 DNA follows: TGTGCCAGTAGTTCTAGGACTAGCGGGAGGATAGATACGCAGTATTTT.

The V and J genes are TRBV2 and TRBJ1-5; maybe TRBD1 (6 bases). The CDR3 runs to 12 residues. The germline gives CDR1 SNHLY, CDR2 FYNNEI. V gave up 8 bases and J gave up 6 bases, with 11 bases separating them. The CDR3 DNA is TGTGCCAGCGGGCGGGGGCTTCAGCCCCAGCATTTT. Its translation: CASGRGLQPQHF. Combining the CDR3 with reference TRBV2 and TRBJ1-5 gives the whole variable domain EPEVTQTPSHQVTQMGQEVILRCVPISNHLYFYWYRQILGQKVEFLVSFYNNEISEKSEIFDDQFSVERPDGSNFTLKIRSTKLEDSAMYFCASGRGLQPQHFGDGTRLSIL.

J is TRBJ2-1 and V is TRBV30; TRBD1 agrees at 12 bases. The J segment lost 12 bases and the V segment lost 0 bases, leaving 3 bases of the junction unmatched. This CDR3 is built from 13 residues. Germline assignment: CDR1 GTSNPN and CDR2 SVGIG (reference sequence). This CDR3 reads CAWSVGTGGSQFF. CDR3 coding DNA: TGTGCCTGGAGTGTGGGGACAGGGGGCTCGCAGTTCTTC.

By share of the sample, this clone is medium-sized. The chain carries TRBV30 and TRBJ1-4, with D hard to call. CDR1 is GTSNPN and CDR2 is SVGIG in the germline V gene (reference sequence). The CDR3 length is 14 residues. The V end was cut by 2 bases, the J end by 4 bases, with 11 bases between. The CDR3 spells CAWSRHEDNEKLFF. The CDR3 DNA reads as TGTGCCTGGAGTAGACACGAAGATAATGAAAAACTGTTTTTT.

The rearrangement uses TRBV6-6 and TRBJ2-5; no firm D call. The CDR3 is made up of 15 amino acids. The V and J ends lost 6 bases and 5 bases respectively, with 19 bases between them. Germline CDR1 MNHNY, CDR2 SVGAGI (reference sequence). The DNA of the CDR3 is TGTGCCAGCAGCCCCTCGCAGGTGTCTTCGGAGACCCAGTACTTC. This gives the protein CASSPSQVSSETQYF.

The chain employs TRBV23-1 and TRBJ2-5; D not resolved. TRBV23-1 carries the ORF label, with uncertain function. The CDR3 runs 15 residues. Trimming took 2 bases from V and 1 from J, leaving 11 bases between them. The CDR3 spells CASSQTYRAQETQYF. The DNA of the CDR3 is TGCGCCAGCAGTCAAACCTACAGAGCCCAAGAGACCCAGTACTTC.

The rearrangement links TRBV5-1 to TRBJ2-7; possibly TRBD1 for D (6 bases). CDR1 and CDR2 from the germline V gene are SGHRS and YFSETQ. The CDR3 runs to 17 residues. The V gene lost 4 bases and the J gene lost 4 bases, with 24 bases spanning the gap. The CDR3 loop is CASSPLPLRDTLYEQYF. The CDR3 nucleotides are TGCGCCAGCAGCCCCCTCCCCCTCCGGGACACTTTATACGAGCAGTACTTC.

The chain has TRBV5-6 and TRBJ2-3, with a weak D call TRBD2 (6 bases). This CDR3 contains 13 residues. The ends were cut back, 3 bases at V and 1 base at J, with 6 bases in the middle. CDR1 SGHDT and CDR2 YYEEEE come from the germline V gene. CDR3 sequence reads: CASSWGGTDTQYF. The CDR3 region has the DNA TGTGCCAGCAGCTGGGGGGGCACAGATACGCAGTATTTT.

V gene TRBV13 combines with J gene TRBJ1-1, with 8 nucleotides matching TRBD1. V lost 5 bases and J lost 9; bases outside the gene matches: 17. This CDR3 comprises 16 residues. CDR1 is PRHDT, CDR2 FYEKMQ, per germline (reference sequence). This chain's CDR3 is CASSPDLLYQGAQAFF. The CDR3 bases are TGTGCCAGCAGCCCAGATTTGTTGTATCAGGGGGCACAAGCTTTCTTT.

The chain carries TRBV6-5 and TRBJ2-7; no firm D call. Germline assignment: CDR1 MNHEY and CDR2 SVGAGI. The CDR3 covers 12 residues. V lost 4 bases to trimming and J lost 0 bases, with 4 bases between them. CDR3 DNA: TGTGCCAGCAGTTCCATCTCCTACGAGCAGTACTTC. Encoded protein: CASSSISYEQYF.

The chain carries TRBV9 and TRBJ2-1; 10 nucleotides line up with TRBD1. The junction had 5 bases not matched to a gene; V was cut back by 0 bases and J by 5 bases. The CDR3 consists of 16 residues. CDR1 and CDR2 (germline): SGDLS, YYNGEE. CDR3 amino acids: CASSVARTGGNNEQFF. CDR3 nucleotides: TGTGCCAGCAGCGTAGCCCGGACAGGGGGGAACAATGAGCAGTTCTTC.

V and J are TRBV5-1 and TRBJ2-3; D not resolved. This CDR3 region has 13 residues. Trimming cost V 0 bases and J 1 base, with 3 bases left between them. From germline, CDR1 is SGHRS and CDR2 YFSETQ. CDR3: CASSLVGTDTQYF. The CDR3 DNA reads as TGCGCCAGCAGCTTGGTGGGCACAGATACGCAGTATTTT. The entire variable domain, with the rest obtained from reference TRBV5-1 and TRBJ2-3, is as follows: KAGVTQTPRYLIKTRGQQVTLSCSPISGHRSVSWYQQTPGQGLQFLFEYFSETQRNKGNFPGRFSGRQFSNSRSEMNVSTLELGDSALYLCASSLVGTDTQYFGPGTRLTVL.

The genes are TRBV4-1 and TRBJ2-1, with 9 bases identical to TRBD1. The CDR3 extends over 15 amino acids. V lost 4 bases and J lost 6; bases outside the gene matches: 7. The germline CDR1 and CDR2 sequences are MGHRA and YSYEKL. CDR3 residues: CASSRAGTGINEQFF. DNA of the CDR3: TGCGCCAGCAGCCGAGCCGGGACAGGGATCAATGAGCAGTTCTTC.

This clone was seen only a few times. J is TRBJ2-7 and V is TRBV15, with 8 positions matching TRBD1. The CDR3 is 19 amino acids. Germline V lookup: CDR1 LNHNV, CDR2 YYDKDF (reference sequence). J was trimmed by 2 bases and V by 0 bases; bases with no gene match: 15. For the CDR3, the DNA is TGTGCCACCAGCAGAGATCAACGGTCCAGACAGGGGCCTACCTACGAGCAGTACTTC. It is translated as CATSRDQRSRQGPTYEQYF.

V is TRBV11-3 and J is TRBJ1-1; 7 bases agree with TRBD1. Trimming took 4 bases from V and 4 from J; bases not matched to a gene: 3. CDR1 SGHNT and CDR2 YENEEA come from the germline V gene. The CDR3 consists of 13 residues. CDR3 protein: CASSSGGTTEAFF. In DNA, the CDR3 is TGTGCCAGCAGCTCAGGGGGAACCACTGAAGCTTTCTTT.

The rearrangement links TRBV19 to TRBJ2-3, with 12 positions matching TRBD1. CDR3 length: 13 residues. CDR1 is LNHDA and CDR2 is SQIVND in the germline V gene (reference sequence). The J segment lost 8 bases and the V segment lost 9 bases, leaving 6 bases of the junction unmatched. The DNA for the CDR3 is TGTGCCAGCCGGGGACAGGGGGCTATTACGCAGTATTTT. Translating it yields CASRGQGAITQYF.

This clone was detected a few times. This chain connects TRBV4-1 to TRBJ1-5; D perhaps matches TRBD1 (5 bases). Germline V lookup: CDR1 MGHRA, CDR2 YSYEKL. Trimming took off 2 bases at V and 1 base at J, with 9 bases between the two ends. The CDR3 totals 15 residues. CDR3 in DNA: TGCGCCAGCAGCCAAATCCGGGACAGCAATCAGCCCCAGCATTTT. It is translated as CASSQIRDSNQPQHF.

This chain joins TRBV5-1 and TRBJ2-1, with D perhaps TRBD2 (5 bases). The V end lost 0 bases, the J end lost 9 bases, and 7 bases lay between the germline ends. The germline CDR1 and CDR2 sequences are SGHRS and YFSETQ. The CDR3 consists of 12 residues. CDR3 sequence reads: CASSLDRGEQFF. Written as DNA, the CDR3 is TGCGCCAGCAGCTTGGATCGGGGTGAGCAGTTCTTC.

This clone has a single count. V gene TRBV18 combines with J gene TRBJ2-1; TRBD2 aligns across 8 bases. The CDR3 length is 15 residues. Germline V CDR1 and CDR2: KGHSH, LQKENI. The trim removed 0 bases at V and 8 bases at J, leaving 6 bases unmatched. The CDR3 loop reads CASSPPTTGRDEQFF. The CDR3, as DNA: TGTGCCAGCTCACCACCCACTACCGGGAGGGATGAGCAGTTCTTC.

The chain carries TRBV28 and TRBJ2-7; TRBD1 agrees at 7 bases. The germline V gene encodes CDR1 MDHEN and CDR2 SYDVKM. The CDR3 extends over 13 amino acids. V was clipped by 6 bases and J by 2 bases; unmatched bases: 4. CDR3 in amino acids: CASRRQGAYEQYF. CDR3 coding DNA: TGTGCCAGCAGGAGACAGGGAGCCTACGAGCAGTACTTC.

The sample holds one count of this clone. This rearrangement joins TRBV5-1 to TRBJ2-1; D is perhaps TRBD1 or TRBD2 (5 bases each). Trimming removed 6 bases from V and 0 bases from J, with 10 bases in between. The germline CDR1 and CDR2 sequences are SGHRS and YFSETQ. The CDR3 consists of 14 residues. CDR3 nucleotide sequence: TGCGCCAGCACCCCAGGGAGCTCCTACAATGAGCAGTTCTTC. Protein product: CASTPGSSYNEQFF.

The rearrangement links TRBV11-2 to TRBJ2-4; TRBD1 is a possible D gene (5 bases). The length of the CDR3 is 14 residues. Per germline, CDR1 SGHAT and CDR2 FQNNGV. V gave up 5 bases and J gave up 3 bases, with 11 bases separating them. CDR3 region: CASSHLRGKNIQYF. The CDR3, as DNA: TGTGCCAGCAGCCATCTAAGGGGCAAAAACATTCAGTACTTC.

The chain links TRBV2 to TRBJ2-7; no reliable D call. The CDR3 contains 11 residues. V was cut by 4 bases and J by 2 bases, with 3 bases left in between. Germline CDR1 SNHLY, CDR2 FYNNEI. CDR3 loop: CASSATYEQYF. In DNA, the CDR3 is TGTGCCAGCAGTGCCACCTACGAGCAGTACTTC.

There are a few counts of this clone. In DNA form, the CDR3 reads TGCGCCAGCAGTTTAGGATCGCGAAAGACCTATGGCTACACCTTC. It specifies CASSLGSRKTYGYTF. The chain recombines TRBV10-1 with TRBJ1-2, with D unresolved. With 5 bases removed from V and 4 bases from J, the gap between germline ends came to 17 bases. The CDR3 covers 15 residues. Germline V CDR1 and CDR2: WNHNN, SYGVQD (reference sequence).

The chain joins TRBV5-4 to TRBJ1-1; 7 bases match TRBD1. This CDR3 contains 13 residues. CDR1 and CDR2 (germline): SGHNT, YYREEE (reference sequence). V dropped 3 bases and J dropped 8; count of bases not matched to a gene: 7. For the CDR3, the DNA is TGTGCCAGCAGCTCACCAGGGGGTTTGGAAGCTTTCTTT. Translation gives CASSSPGGLEAFF.

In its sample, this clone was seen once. As DNA, the CDR3 is TGTGCCAGCAGCGGGGGCCGGTGGGAGACCCAGTACTTC. The encoded protein is CASSGGRWETQYF. The J gene is TRBJ2-5, the V gene TRBV6-6, with D possibly called TRBD1 or TRBD2 (6 bases each). In germline, CDR1 is MNHNY, CDR2 SVGAGI (reference sequence). V lost 6 bases, J lost 5 bases, and 13 bases lay in between. CDR3 length equals 13 residues.

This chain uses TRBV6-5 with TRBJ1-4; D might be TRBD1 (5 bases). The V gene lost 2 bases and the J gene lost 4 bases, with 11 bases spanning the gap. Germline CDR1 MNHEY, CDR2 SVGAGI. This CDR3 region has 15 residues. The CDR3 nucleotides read TGTGCCAGCAGTTACGAGAGTGGGGGTAATGAAAAACTGTTTTTT. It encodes CASSYESGGNEKLFF.

The CDR3 region is CASSSPTGFQYF. In nucleotides, the CDR3 is TGTGCCAGCAGCTCCCCGACAGGGTTTCAGTACTTC. The genes are TRBV11-2 and TRBJ2-4, with 7 bases fitting TRBD1. V dropped 4 bases and J dropped 11; count of bases not matched to a gene: 5. CDR1 and CDR2 (germline): SGHAT, FQNNGV. This CDR3 region has 12 residues.

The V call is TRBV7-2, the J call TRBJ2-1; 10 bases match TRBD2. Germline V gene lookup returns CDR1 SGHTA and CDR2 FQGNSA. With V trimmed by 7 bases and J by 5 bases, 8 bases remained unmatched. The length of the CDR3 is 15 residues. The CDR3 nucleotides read TGTGCCAGCAAACCGGGACTAGCGCGTAACAATGAGCAGTTCTTC. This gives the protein CASKPGLARNNEQFF.

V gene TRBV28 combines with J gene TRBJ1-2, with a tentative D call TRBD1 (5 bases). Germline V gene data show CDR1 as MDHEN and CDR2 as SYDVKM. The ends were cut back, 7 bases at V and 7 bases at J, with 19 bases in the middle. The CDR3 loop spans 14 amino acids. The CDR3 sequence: CASNSGTPASGYTF. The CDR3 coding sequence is TGTGCCAGCAACTCCGGGACCCCAGCCAGTGGCTACACCTTC.

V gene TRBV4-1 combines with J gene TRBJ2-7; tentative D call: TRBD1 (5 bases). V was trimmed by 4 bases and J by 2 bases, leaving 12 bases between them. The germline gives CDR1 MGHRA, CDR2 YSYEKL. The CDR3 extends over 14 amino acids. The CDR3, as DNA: TGCGCCAGCAGCCCAAAGGACACCACCTACGAGCAGTACTTC. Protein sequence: CASSPKDTTYEQYF.

The CDR3 sequence: CASSPALGTGSTDTQYF. The CDR3 coding sequence is TGTGCCAGCAGCCCAGCCTTAGGGACAGGGTCCACAGATACGCAGTATTTT. The chain joins TRBV14 to TRBJ2-3; 9 positions agree with TRBD1. This CDR3 spans 17 amino acids. V was pared by 4 bases and J by 2 bases, with 10 bases of the junction left unmatched. From germline, CDR1 is SGHDN and CDR2 FVKESK.